This TCR beta chain was sequenced during a study of vaccination effects on CD4 cells after COVID-19. Study summary: It was a median of 72 days after the second dose that post-vaccine samples were obtained. Study-wide findings and caveats: After vaccination, at late timepoints, clones induced by infection and by vaccine contracted markedly.

This CDR3 is built from 16 residues. Germline V gives CDR1 MDHEN, CDR2 SYDVKM. With 3 bases removed from V and 5 bases from J, the gap between germline ends came to 18 bases. At the end of 9 to 11 days of culture, CD4+ T cells were isolated. Confirmation by PCR established that the person had SARS-CoV-2 infection between March and December 2020. Participants got two doses of BNT162b2 or mRNA-1273 vaccine. Sequencing was performed with immunoSEQ multiplex PCR; in TCRdb, only in-frame clones are kept and a portion is missing. The repertoire holds tens of thousands of clones, with approximately 72% as singletons. A word on this clone: Its antigen remains unidentified.

Here the sequenced sample was CD4+ T cells from PBMCs cultured without peptide, taken after COVID-19 vaccination. This sequence originates from a human donor who had a prior SARS-CoV-2 infection. The chain links TRBV28 to TRBJ2-3; no reliable D call. In nucleotides, the CDR3 is TGTGCCAGCAGTTTGTTAGCAAATATGGGAAGAGATACGCAGTATTTT. Protein sequence: CASSLLANMGRDTQYF.